This TCR beta chain derives from a study of T-cell reconstitution after alpha-beta-depleted transplantation in children. The V gene lost 1 base and the J gene lost 3 bases, with 9 bases spanning the gap. The CDR3 has 15 residues. Looked up from germline, CDR1 is MGHRA and CDR2 is YSYEKL. Unique molecular identifiers were incorporated during preparation of the TCRbeta library. TCRdb recomputed calls from the PCR reads with MiXCR, one row per CDR3 protein. The sample contains about 400,000 distinct CDR3 sequences, roughly 14% of which appear only once. This clonotype was observed a few times. The sequencing here drew on PBMCs, taken from the stem cell graft. The chain carries TRBV4-1 and TRBJ1-4, with D hard to call. The TCR was taken from a human donor who donated a stem cell graft to a child with Fanconi anemia. The CDR3 sequence: CASSQGTASNEKLFF. In nucleotides, the CDR3 is TGCGCCAGCAGCCAAGGAACAGCATCTAATGAAAAACTGTTTTTT.